The 11 T cell receptor beta chains below all came from one sample that was sequenced in a study of CDR3 diversity in severe acne (dated by TCRdb to between 2018 and 2021). Library creation used PCR. Sequencing relied on an Illumina HiSeq 2000. TCRdb redid the processing of the public reads, applying fastp at Q25 and MiXCR, and retained in-frame beta chains. Identical CDR3 protein sequences are pooled into one entry, listed with their most common genes and DNA. The sample contains 79,000 or so distinct CDR3 sequences, 45% to 50% of them found a single time. The top ten hold roughly 11% of the sample. Material: blood. Receptors were obtained from a male donor with severe acne vulgaris.

This chain links TRBV9 with TRBJ2-2; the D gene is possibly TRBD2 (6 bases). V lost 2 bases to trimming and J lost 4 bases, with 9 bases between them. The CDR3 length is 14 residues. Looked up from germline, CDR1 is SGDLS and CDR2 is YYNGEE. The CDR3 DNA reads TGTGCCAGCAGCGTTGGGGGAGGCACCGGGGAGCTGTTTTTT. Its translation is CASSVGGGTGELFF.

In this sample, this clonotype turned up many times. Here the CDR3 reads CASNLGEGSPLHF. The CDR3 DNA is TGTGCCAGCAATTTGGGGGAAGGCTCACCCCTCCACTTT. The rearrangement uses TRBV6-1 and TRBJ1-6; D is possibly TRBD1 (5 bases). The CDR3 length is 13 residues. Trimming left V 7 bases short and J 10 bases short, with 14 bases between. Germline V gives CDR1 MNHNS, CDR2 SASEGT.

V usage is TRBV6-4 and J usage is TRBJ2-7; no reliable D call. The CDR3 consists of 11 residues. The V and J ends lost 2 bases and 6 bases respectively, with 5 bases between them. Germline assignment: CDR1 MRHNA and CDR2 SNTAGT. Here the CDR3 reads CASSDGREQYF. Here the CDR3 DNA reads TGTGCCAGCAGTGACGGGCGCGAGCAGTACTTC.

The gene calls are TRBV4-1 and TRBJ1-2, with D tentatively TRBD1 (5 bases). The CDR3 is 14 amino acids. The V gene's germline CDR1 is MGHRA and CDR2 YSYEKL. The V gene lost 6 bases and the J gene lost 8 bases, with 19 bases spanning the gap. The CDR3 spells CASSPGRGSEGYTF. DNA for the CDR3: TGCGCCAGCAGTCCGGGGAGGGGATCTGAAGGCTACACCTTC.

The V call is TRBV6-2 or TRBV6-3, the J call TRBJ1-1, with D unclear. The CDR3 has 14 residues. V was shortened by 2 bases and J by 0 bases, with 7 bases between the two germline ends. In germline, CDR1 is MNHEY, CDR2 SVGEGT. The CDR3 sequence: CASSYGRMNTEAFF. The DNA for the CDR3 is TGTGCCAGCAGTTACGGCAGGATGAACACTGAAGCTTTCTTT.

The chain joins TRBV9 to TRBJ2-7, with 14 bases fitting TRBD2. V trimming: 3 bases; J trimming: 0 bases; junction bases outside the gene matches: 5. In germline, CDR1 is SGDLS, CDR2 YYNGEE. The CDR3 is 17 residues long. CDR3 nucleotides: TGTGCCAGCAGCGGGATAGGGACTAGCGGGAGCTCCTACGAGCAGTACTTC. This codes for CASSGIGTSGSSYEQYF. Full variable domain (remainder filled in from reference TRBV9 and TRBJ2-7): DSGVTQTPKHLITATGQRVTLRCSPRSGDLSVYWYQQSLDQGLQFLIQYYNGEERAKGNILERFSAQQFPDLHSELNLSSLELGDSALYFCASSGIGTSGSSYEQYFGPGTRLTVT.

This sequence joins TRBV6-2 or TRBV6-3 and TRBJ2-7; the D call may be TRBD1 or TRBD2 (6 bases each). V shed 7 bases and J shed 2 bases, with 18 bases lying between them. The CDR3 length is 15 residues. The germline V gene has CDR1 MNHEY and CDR2 SVGEGT. CDR3 residues: CASIPTLGGPYEQYF. The CDR3 DNA sequence: TGTGCCAGCATCCCTACGTTAGGGGGGCCCTACGAGCAGTACTTC.

The table lists this clonotype with a few counts. This chain uses TRBV19 with TRBJ1-5; D not certain. The CDR3 length is 14 residues. Germline CDR1 reads LNHDA; CDR2 reads SQIVND (reference sequence). V dropped 7 bases and J dropped 3 bases, with 13 bases sitting between them. In DNA, the CDR3 is TGTGCCAGTATAGGTCGTTGGATCAATCAGCCCCAGCATTTT. This encodes CASIGRWINQPQHF.

This clonotype occurred a few times. The rearrangement links TRBV3-1 to TRBJ2-5, with TRBD2 identical over 7 bases. V lost 4 bases and J lost 5; bases outside the gene matches: 7. The CDR3 loop spans 14 amino acids. From germline, CDR1 is LGHDT and CDR2 YNNKEL (reference sequence). The CDR3 region is CASSPSGLVETQYF. For the CDR3, the DNA is TGTGCCAGCAGCCCTTCCGGACTAGTGGAGACCCAGTACTTC.

The gene calls are TRBV20-1 and TRBJ2-7, with 12 positions matching TRBD2. Per the germline V gene, CDR1 is DFQATT and CDR2 is SNEGSKA (reference sequence). There are 14 residues in the CDR3. The ends lost 6 bases at V and 6 bases at J; junction bases unmatched: 9. The CDR3 coding sequence is TGCAGTGCCCCAAGACTAGCGGGAGAAGTCGAGCAGTACTTC. This translates into CSAPRLAGEVEQYF.

This clonotype was counted a single time. V usage is TRBV10-3 and J usage is TRBJ2-5, with D tentatively TRBD2 (6 bases). Germline V gene data show CDR1 as ENHRY and CDR2 as SYGVKD. This CDR3 is built from 14 residues. V lost 11 bases to trimming and J lost 5 bases, with 21 bases between them. The CDR3 reads CAAKSSGLGETQYF. The CDR3 DNA follows: TGTGCCGCCAAGTCGAGCGGGCTGGGGGAGACCCAGTACTTC.